Listed below are T cell receptor beta chains from one sample, sequenced in a study of regulatory T cells in long-lasting Graves disease. TCRdb analysed the multiplex PCR reads with MiXCR anew, one entry per CDR3 protein. The table has some 490,000 distinct CDR3 sequences, 12% seen once. These same records also appear under a second study, on T cells in Graves' hyperthyroidism and ophthalmopathy.

The specimen comprised peripheral blood mononuclear cells (PBMCs), sampled at new diagnosis, from a patient treated with antithyroid drugs. The receptors derive from a woman aged 25 to 45 with Graves disease. CDR3s include the opening cysteine and the closing phenylalanine or tryptophan. Fields, in order: V gene, D gene, J gene, clone size, CDR3 protein, CDR3 DNA. The D gene is left open where the match is weak. For some rows the clone size is stated as once, few or many, or as a class when expanded; others skip it.

V: TRBV12-3/TRBV12-4
D: TRBD2
J: TRBJ2-3
size: many
CDR3: CASSAVAGGLTDTQYF
DNA: TGTGCCAGCAGTGCAGTGGCGGGAGGTCTCACAGATACGCAGTATTTT

V: TRBV28
D: -
J: TRBJ1-3
size: many
CDR3: CASRPDRSGNTIYF
DNA: TGTGCCAGCAGGCCAGACAGATCTGGAAACACCATATATTTT

V: TRBV6-1
D: -
J: TRBJ2-2
size: many
CDR3: CASSNSARSRGGGDLFF
DNA: TGTGCCAGCAGCAACTCCGCCCGATCACGGGGTGGCGGGGATCTGTTTTTT

V: TRBV6-5
D: -
J: TRBJ2-5
size: few
CDR3: CASSYSKSRALTQETQYF
DNA: TGTGCCAGCAGTTACTCGAAGTCCAGGGCACTAACTCAAGAGACCCAGTACTTC

V: TRBV2
D: -
J: TRBJ1-2
size: -
CDR3: CASSDLSSNYGYTF
DNA: TGTGCCAGCAGTGACCTGTCTTCTAACTATGGCTACACCTTC

V: TRBV7-2
D: -
J: TRBJ1-2
size: many
CDR3: CASSSRQSYGYTF
DNA: TGTGCCAGCAGCTCCCGACAGTCATATGGCTACACCTTC

V: TRBV10-3
D: -
J: TRBJ2-7
size: many
CDR3: CAISGRDLGSYEQYF
DNA: TGTGCCATCAGTGGTCGAGACCTGGGGAGCTACGAGCAGTACTTC

V: TRBV12-5
D: -
J: TRBJ1-1
size: few
CDR3: CASGLGAGTEAFF
DNA: TGTGCTAGTGGTTTGGGGGCGGGGACTGAAGCTTTCTTT

V: TRBV19
D: -
J: TRBJ2-1
size: -
CDR3: CASSIASPPGNEQFF
DNA: TGTGCCAGTAGTATAGCTAGCCCGCCCGGAAATGAGCAGTTCTTC

V: TRBV9
D: -
J: TRBJ2-7
size: many
CDR3: CASSAGDLPYEQYF
DNA: TGTGCCAGCAGCGCAGGGGACCTGCCCTACGAGCAGTACTTC

V: TRBV4-1
D: -
J: TRBJ1-2
size: few
CDR3: CASSPPRRTAGHGYTF
DNA: TGCGCCAGCAGCCCACCCCGACGTACGGCTGGCCATGGCTACACCTTC

V: TRBV5-5
D: -
J: TRBJ2-4
size: many
CDR3: CASSPGILGAKNIQYF
DNA: TGTGCCAGCAGCCCCGGGATCCTCGGGGCCAAAAACATTCAGTACTTC

V: TRBV10-3
D: -
J: TRBJ1-6
size: many
CDR3: CAISLTGDNSPLHF
DNA: TGTGCCATCAGTTTGACAGGTGATAATTCACCCCTCCACTTT

V: TRBV29-1
D: -
J: TRBJ1-2
size: -
CDR3: CSVEVQGYGYTF
DNA: TGCAGCGTAGAGGTCCAGGGCTATGGCTACACCTTC

V: TRBV19
D: -
J: TRBJ2-1
size: few
CDR3: CASSHAGRPYNEQFF
DNA: TGTGCCAGTAGTCACGCCGGCAGGCCATACAATGAGCAGTTCTTC

V: TRBV20-1
D: TRBD1
J: TRBJ2-3
size: many
CDR3: CRATGGTDTQYF
DNA: TGCAGGGCGACAGGGGGCACAGATACGCAGTATTTT

V: TRBV20-1
D: -
J: TRBJ1-1
size: few
CDR3: CSALLDLNTEAFF
DNA: TGCAGTGCCCTATTAGATTTGAACACTGAAGCTTTCTTT

V: TRBV6-1
D: -
J: TRBJ1-1
size: few
CDR3: CASSESGGTRAEAFF
DNA: TGTGCCAGCAGTGAATCTGGGGGCACGAGGGCTGAAGCTTTCTTT

V: TRBV13
D: -
J: TRBJ2-5
size: many
CDR3: CASSQNQETQYF
DNA: TGTGCCAGCAGCCAAAACCAAGAGACCCAGTACTTC

V: TRBV7-9
D: -
J: TRBJ2-7
size: many
CDR3: CASSLQTINEQYF
DNA: TGTGCCAGCAGCTTGCAGACTATCAACGAGCAGTACTTC

V: TRBV7-2
D: -
J: TRBJ1-1
size: many
CDR3: CASSLRLGNTEAFF
DNA: TGTGCCAGCAGCTTACGTCTTGGAAACACTGAAGCTTTCTTT

V: TRBV12-3/TRBV12-4
D: -
J: TRBJ2-3
size: many
CDR3: CASSLSSTDTQYF
DNA: TGTGCCAGCAGTTTATCTAGCACAGATACGCAGTATTTT

V: TRBV5-6
D: -
J: TRBJ2-3
size: -
CDR3: CASSLLPASSTDTQYF
DNA: TGTGCCAGCAGCTTGTTGCCAGCCAGTTCCACAGATACGCAGTATTTT

V: TRBV2
D: -
J: TRBJ1-1
size: medium-sized
CDR3: CASSRQAPRDTEAFF
DNA: TGTGCCAGCAGTAGACAGGCTCCCCGGGACACTGAAGCTTTCTTT

V: TRBV20-1
D: TRBD2
J: TRBJ2-1
size: many
CDR3: CRPTSGVTNEQFF
DNA: TGCCGCCCGACTAGCGGGGTGACTAATGAGCAGTTCTTC

V: TRBV5-1
D: -
J: TRBJ2-1
size: few
CDR3: CASSLESRRDEQFF
DNA: TGCGCCAGCAGCTTGGAGTCCCGCCGCGATGAGCAGTTCTTC

V: TRBV6-1
D: -
J: TRBJ2-7
size: few
CDR3: CASSVPPVAASYEQYF
DNA: TGTGCCAGCAGTGTTCCCCCAGTGGCCGCCTCCTACGAGCAGTACTTC

V: TRBV27
D: -
J: TRBJ2-1
size: many
CDR3: CASSDKGTYNEQFF
DNA: TGTGCCAGCAGCGATAAGGGGACTTACAATGAGCAGTTCTTC

V: TRBV28
D: -
J: TRBJ2-7
size: -
CDR3: CASSVGYYEQYF
DNA: TGTGCCAGCAGTGTAGGATACTACGAGCAGTACTTC

V: TRBV3-1
D: -
J: TRBJ1-5
size: many
CDR3: CASSQDPNSNQPQHF
DNA: TGTGCCAGCAGCCAAGATCCGAATAGCAATCAGCCCCAGCATTTT

V: TRBV7-2
D: -
J: TRBJ2-7
size: -
CDR3: CASSGPGLSNLISYEQYF
DNA: TGTGCCAGCAGCGGCCCAGGACTGAGCAACCTAATTTCCTACGAGCAGTACTTC

V: TRBV10-3
D: -
J: TRBJ1-6
size: many
CDR3: CAARGHNSPLHF
DNA: TGTGCCGCCCGCGGACATAATTCACCCCTCCACTTT

V: TRBV25-1
D: TRBD1
J: TRBJ1-3
size: -
CDR3: CASIEGARNTIYF
DNA: TGTGCCAGCATAGAGGGGGCAAGAAACACCATATATTTT

V: TRBV20-1
D: -
J: TRBJ1-2
size: many
CDR3: CSAGRGGYTF
DNA: TGCAGTGCTGGGCGCGGTGGCTACACCTTC

V: TRBV27
D: -
J: TRBJ1-1
size: many
CDR3: CASSTHTEANTEAFF
DNA: TGTGCCAGCAGTACCCACACCGAAGCGAACACTGAAGCTTTCTTT

V: TRBV12-3/TRBV12-4
D: -
J: TRBJ1-1
size: many
CDR3: CASSFSDRTEAFF
DNA: TGTGCCAGCAGTTTCTCGGACAGAACTGAAGCTTTCTTT

V: TRBV5-1
D: -
J: TRBJ2-2
size: -
CDR3: CASSFTLRDPGELFF
DNA: TGCGCCAGCAGCTTCACTCTACGGGACCCCGGGGAGCTGTTTTTT

V: TRBV20-1
D: -
J: TRBJ2-2
size: few
CDR3: CSASRAGLNTGELFF
DNA: TGCAGTGCAAGTAGGGCGGGATTAAACACCGGGGAGCTGTTTTTT

V: TRBV6-5
D: -
J: TRBJ1-1
size: few
CDR3: CASSYALGIWTEAFF
DNA: TGTGCCAGCAGTTACGCGCTTGGGATCTGGACTGAAGCTTTCTTT

V: TRBV7-3
D: TRBD1
J: TRBJ1-2
size: many
CDR3: CASSTVGQGNGYTF
DNA: TGTGCCAGCAGCACCGTGGGACAGGGGAATGGCTACACCTTC

V: TRBV4-3
D: -
J: TRBJ1-1
size: many
CDR3: CASSQDYMNTEAFF
DNA: TGCGCCAGCAGCCAAGATTACATGAACACTGAAGCTTTCTTT

V: TRBV11-3
D: TRBD1
J: TRBJ1-2
size: many
CDR3: CASSFATGDLYGYTF
DNA: TGTGCCAGCAGCTTTGCGACAGGGGATCTCTATGGCTACACCTTC

V: TRBV19
D: -
J: TRBJ1-1
size: many
CDR3: CASSSPYRVVNTEAFF
DNA: TGTGCCAGTAGTTCTCCATACAGGGTCGTGAACACTGAAGCTTTCTTT

V: TRBV12-3/TRBV12-4
D: TRBD1
J: TRBJ2-3
size: -
CDR3: CASSIRQGVIGTDTQYF
DNA: TGTGCCAGCAGTATTCGACAGGGGGTCATTGGGACAGATACGCAGTATTTT

V: TRBV7-9
D: TRBD2
J: TRBJ2-3
size: -
CDR3: CASSLTASGFTDTQYF
DNA: TGTGCCAGCAGCTTAACGGCTAGCGGATTCACAGATACGCAGTATTTT

V: TRBV20-1
D: -
J: TRBJ1-1
size: many
CDR3: CSAQFWAAEAFF
DNA: TGCAGTGCCCAGTTCTGGGCGGCTGAAGCTTTCTTT

V: TRBV28
D: -
J: TRBJ2-1
size: few
CDR3: CVSSDPSDEQFF
DNA: TGTGTCAGCAGTGACCCTTCGGATGAGCAGTTCTTC

V: TRBV19
D: TRBD1
J: TRBJ1-2
size: few
CDR3: CASTDRGPYGYTF
DNA: TGTGCCAGTACGGACAGGGGGCCTTATGGCTACACCTTC

V: TRBV18
D: -
J: TRBJ1-4
size: many
CDR3: CASSPGRPNEKLFF
DNA: TGTGCCAGCTCACCGGGCCGGCCTAATGAAAAACTGTTTTTT

V: TRBV24-1
D: -
J: TRBJ2-3
size: -
CDR3: CATSDSRTASTDTQYF
DNA: TGTGCCACCAGTGATTCTCGGACTGCTAGCACAGATACGCAGTATTTT